This TCR beta chain emerged from a study of graft-versus-host responses after intestinal transplantation. Study-level information: Multivisceral, liver-intestinal, or isolated intestinal grafts were transplanted into recipients. Findings and limits, study-wide: Detection of GvH clones occurred in recipient marrow, and some had their first appearance in ileum or blood. The presence of high graft-versus-host to host-versus-graft clonal ratios in allografts characterized patients with graft-donor T cell macrochimerism.

The trim removed 5 bases at V and 4 bases at J, leaving 7 bases unmatched. Germline V gene data show CDR1 as SGHVS and CDR2 as FNYEAQ. The CDR3 has 15 residues. The protocol was immunoSEQ multiplex PCR, while the TCRdb copy is restricted to in-frame clones and leaves out a portion. Of roughly 30,000 clones listed, about 80% are singletons. This clone was counted once. Its specificity is not known. The chain couples TRBV7-6 to TRBJ2-3, with TRBD1 matching over 9 bases. This sequence was found in a human donor who received an intestinal transplant. This specimen consisted of unstimulated CD8+ T cells sorted from spleen or lymph node cells, obtained before intestinal transplant. The CDR3 bases are TGTGCCAGCAGCCGAACAGGGGGCTACGCAGATACGCAGTATTTT. Its translation: CASSRTGGYADTQYF.